These T cell receptor beta chains were read from a single sample in a study of Tregs in tolerant kidney transplant recipients. Clones were sequenced by immunoSEQ multiplex PCR, and TCRdb holds only the in-frame ones, with some missing. Altogether over 60,000 clones are present, 85% to 90% being singletons, with the ten largest covering around 0.38%. The sample consisted of CD4+ T cells from blood, taken before the transplant. Receptor source: a human donor who received a combined kidney and bone marrow transplant. The CDR3 runs from the conserved cysteine through the conserved F or W. The D gene is left open where the match is weak. For some rows the clone size is stated as once, few or many, or as a class when expanded; others skip it.

d_call clone_size j_call v_call cdr3_nt cdr3_aa
. . TRBJ2-1 TRBV9 TGTGCCAGCAGCTCCGCACGAGATAATGAGCAGTTCTTC CASSSARDNEQFF
. . TRBJ1-2 TRBV19 TGTGCCAGTAGTATAGGATCCGGGGGAAGTGGCTACACCTTC CASSIGSGGSGYTF
TRBD1 . TRBJ1-3 TRBV29-1 TGCAGCGTTGATCGCAGGGGGACTGGAAACACCATATATTTT CSVDRRGTGNTIYF
TRBD2 . TRBJ2-3 TRBV9 TGTGCCAGCAGCGGGGGGACTAGCCACGGCACAGATACGCAGTATTTT CASSGGTSHGTDTQYF
. . TRBJ2-3 TRBV25-1 TGTGCCAGCAGTGAAAGCGCCACAGATACGCAGTATTTT CASSESATDTQYF
. . TRBJ1-1 TRBV28 TGTGCCAGCAGTCCCCCGGGGAGGAGCACTGAAGCTTTCTTT CASSPPGRSTEAFF
TRBD1 . TRBJ1-1 TRBV29-1 TGCAGCGTCCTACCAGGGGGGAAATTCACTGAAGCTTTCTTT CSVLPGGKFTEAFF
. . TRBJ2-2 TRBV29-1 TGCAGCGTTGAAGGAGCAGTAGCTGCGAACACCGGGGAGCTGTTTTTT CSVEGAVAANTGELFF
TRBD1 . TRBJ1-2 TRBV7-9 TGTGCCAGCAGCATCCCTGACAGGGGAAGTGGCTACACCTTC CASSIPDRGSGYTF
TRBD2 . TRBJ2-1 TRBV5-1 TGCGCCAGCAGCTTGTTGGGCGGGGGCTACAATGAGCAGTTCTTC CASSLLGGGYNEQFF
TRBD1 . TRBJ1-5 TRBV18 TGTGCCAGCTCACCAACTAGACAGGGGGTAAGCAATCAGCCCCAGCATTTT CASSPTRQGVSNQPQHF
TRBD2 . TRBJ2-1 TRBV2 TGTGCCAGCAGTGAAAGTAGGGTGCTAGCGGGGAACAATGAGCAGTTCTTC CASSESRVLAGNNEQFF
TRBD2 . TRBJ2-3 TRBV2 TGTGCCAGCAGTGAGTATGGCGGGAGGAACTCAGATACGCAGTATTTT CASSEYGGRNSDTQYF
TRBD2 . TRBJ2-3 TRBV9 TGTGCCAGCAGCGCCTCTAGCGGTAATCTCCTCTACACAGATACGCAGTATTTT CASSASSGNLLYTDTQYF
. . TRBJ1-2 TRBV5-1 TGCGCCAGCAGCGAGGGGAGGGTTGACTATGGCTACACCTTC CASSEGRVDYGYTF
TRBD2 . TRBJ2-5 TRBV19 TGTGCCAGTAGGGGGACTAGTTTAACGGCCCAGTACTTC CASRGTSLTAQYF
. once TRBJ1-2 TRBV13 TGTGCCAGCGGGCACCGAGGCTACACCTTC CASGHRGYTF
. once TRBJ2-7 TRBV27 TGTGCCAGCAGTTTTTCCGACAGGCGAAGGACCTACGAGCAGTACTTC CASSFSDRRRTYEQYF
TRBD2 . TRBJ2-1 TRBV5-1 TGCGCCAGCATGTTAGCGGGAGGTTTCAATGAGCAGTTCTTC CASMLAGGFNEQFF
TRBD1 . TRBJ2-7 TRBV2 TGTGCCAGCAGGTGGGGACAGGGGCCCTACGAGCAGTACTTC CASRWGQGPYEQYF
TRBD1 . TRBJ2-4 TRBV2 TGTGCCAGCAGTGTTAGAAGGACAGGGTCCCTTATTGCGAAAAACATTCAGTACTTC CASSVRRTGSLIAKNIQYF
TRBD2 . TRBJ2-1 TRBV11-3 TGTGCCAGCAGCCCGGGACTAACGAACAATGAGCAGTTCTTC CASSPGLTNNEQFF
TRBD1 . TRBJ1-5 TRBV29-1 TGCAGCGTTGGCGGACAGGACAATCAGCCCCAGCATTTT CSVGGQDNQPQHF
. . TRBJ2-7 TRBV18 TGTGCCAGCTCACCCGACAGGTTCTACGAGCAGTACTTC CASSPDRFYEQYF
. . TRBJ2-7 TRBV28 TGTGCCAGCAGAGGACAGACATACGAGCAGTACTTC CASRGQTYEQYF
TRBD1 . TRBJ2-3 TRBV6-5 TGTGCCAGCGCACCGTCAGGGACAGGGGATACGCAGTATTTT CASAPSGTGDTQYF
TRBD2 . TRBJ2-1 TRBV10-3 TGTGCCATCAGACTAGCGGGAGGGCCTGGCAATGAGCAGTTCTTC CAIRLAGGPGNEQFF
. . TRBJ2-3 TRBV27 TGTGCCAGCAGTTTAGAAATAGCAACAGATACGCAGTATTTT CASSLEIATDTQYF
TRBD2 . TRBJ2-1 TRBV7-7 TGTGCTAGCAGCTTAGGGGCGGGAGAAGGTGAGCAGTTCTTC CASSLGAGEGEQFF
. . TRBJ2-2 TRBV10-3 TGTGCCATCAGGATACAGGGAACCGGGGAGCTGTTTTTT CAIRIQGTGELFF
TRBD1 . TRBJ2-2 TRBV5-4 TGTGCCAGCAGCTCCGGGACAGGGGACACCGGGGAGCTGTTTTTT CASSSGTGDTGELFF
. . TRBJ2-3 TRBV4-3 TGCGCCAGCAGCCAGGAGGGGTTTCGGGCAGATACGCAGTATTTT CASSQEGFRADTQYF
. . TRBJ2-1 TRBV25-1 TGTGCCAGCAGTTCGGGGTGGGTTAGCAATGAGCAGTTCTTC CASSSGWVSNEQFF
. . TRBJ1-1 TRBV14 TGTGCCAGCAGCCAAGTGGGGGGAGAAGCTTTCTTT CASSQVGGEAFF
. . TRBJ2-1 TRBV5-1 TGCGCCAGCAGCTTACAGGGAAGCGATGAGCAGTTCTTC CASSLQGSDEQFF
TRBD1 . TRBJ1-2 TRBV4-3 TGCGCCAGCAGCCAAGAGCTCTGGACAGGGGACGTCTATGGCTACACCTTC CASSQELWTGDVYGYTF
TRBD2 once TRBJ2-7 TRBV2 TGTGCCAGCAGAGAGACTAGCGGGATCGGCGAGCAGTACTTC CASRETSGIGEQYF
. . TRBJ2-7 TRBV4-2 TGTGCCAGCAGCCAAGACCCCAACTTCGAGCAGTACTTC CASSQDPNFEQYF
. . TRBJ2-5 TRBV14 TGTGCCAGCAGCCAACGACAGCAGGAGACCCAGTACTTC CASSQRQQETQYF
. . TRBJ2-2 TRBV28 TGTGCCAGCAGTTTAGACGGGACTTCGTTCACCGGGGAGCTGTTTTTT CASSLDGTSFTGELFF
. once TRBJ2-1 TRBV21-1 TGTGCCAGCGGTGGTGATAGCGGGGACTGGTCCTACAATGAGCAGTTCTTC CASGGDSGDWSYNEQFF
. . TRBJ1-3 TRBV2 TGTGCCAGCCGGGAGGCGGGCGTGGGGGGAAACACCATATATTTT CASREAGVGGNTIYF
. . TRBJ2-3 TRBV7-3 TGTGCCAGCAGCCCCGTTCGGAGTGCAGATACGCAGTATTTT CASSPVRSADTQYF
TRBD2 . TRBJ2-7 TRBV15 TGTGCCACCAGCAGAGGACTAGCGGATACCTACGAGCAGTACTTC CATSRGLADTYEQYF
. . TRBJ1-1 TRBV30 TGTGCCTGGAGTGCCAGAGGCACTGAAGCTTTCTTT CAWSARGTEAFF
. . TRBJ2-3 TRBV27 TGTGCCAGCAGTCCTGGACAAGCCATCACAGATACGCAGTATTTT CASSPGQAITDTQYF
TRBD2 . TRBJ2-5 TRBV5-1 TGCGCCAGCAGCTTGAATAGCGGGAGGGCTGAGGAGACCCAGTACTTC CASSLNSGRAEETQYF
. . TRBJ2-2 TRBV30 TGTGCCTGGAGTAGAGCCCTCACCGGGGAGCTGTTTTTT CAWSRALTGELFF